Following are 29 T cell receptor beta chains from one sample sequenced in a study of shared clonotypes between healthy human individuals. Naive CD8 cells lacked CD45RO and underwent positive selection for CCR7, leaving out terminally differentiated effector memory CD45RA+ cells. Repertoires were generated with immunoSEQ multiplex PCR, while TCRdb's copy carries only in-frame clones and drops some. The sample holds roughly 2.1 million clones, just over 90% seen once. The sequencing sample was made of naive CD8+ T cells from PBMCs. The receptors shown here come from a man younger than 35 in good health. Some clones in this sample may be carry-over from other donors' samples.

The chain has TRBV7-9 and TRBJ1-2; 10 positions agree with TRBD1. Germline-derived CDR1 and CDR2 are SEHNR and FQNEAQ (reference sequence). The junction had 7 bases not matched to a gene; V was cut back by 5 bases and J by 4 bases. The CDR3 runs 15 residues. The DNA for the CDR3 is TGTGCCAGCAGCGAGGGGGACAGGGGTCTCTATGGCTACACCTTC. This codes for CASSEGDRGLYGYTF.

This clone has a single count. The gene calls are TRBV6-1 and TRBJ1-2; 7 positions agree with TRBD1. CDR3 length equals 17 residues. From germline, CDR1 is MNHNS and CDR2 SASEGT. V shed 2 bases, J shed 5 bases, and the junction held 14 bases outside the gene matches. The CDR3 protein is CASSERTGQQFQYGYTF. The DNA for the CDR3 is TGTGCCAGCAGTGAAAGGACAGGCCAACAATTCCAATATGGCTACACCTTC.

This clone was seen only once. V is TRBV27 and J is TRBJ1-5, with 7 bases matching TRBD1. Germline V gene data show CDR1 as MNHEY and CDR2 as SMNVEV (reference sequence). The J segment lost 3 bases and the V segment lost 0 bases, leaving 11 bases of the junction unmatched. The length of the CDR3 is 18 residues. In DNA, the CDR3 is TGTGCCAGCAGTTTATCGATGAGGACAGGCCCCTTCAATCAGCCCCAGCATTTT. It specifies CASSLSMRTGPFNQPQHF.

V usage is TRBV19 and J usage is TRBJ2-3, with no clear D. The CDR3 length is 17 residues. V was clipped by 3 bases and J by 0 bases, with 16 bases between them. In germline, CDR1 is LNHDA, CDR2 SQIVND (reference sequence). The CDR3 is CASSIDEETASTDTQYF. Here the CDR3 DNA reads TGTGCCAGTAGTATTGACGAAGAAACTGCTAGCACAGATACGCAGTATTTT.

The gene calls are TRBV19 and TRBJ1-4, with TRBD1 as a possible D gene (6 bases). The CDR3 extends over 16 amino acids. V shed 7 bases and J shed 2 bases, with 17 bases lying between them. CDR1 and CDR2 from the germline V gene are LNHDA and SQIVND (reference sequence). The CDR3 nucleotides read TGTGCCAGTAACCGGGGGGGCGCGGAGACTAATGAAAAACTGTTTTTT. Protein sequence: CASNRGGAETNEKLFF. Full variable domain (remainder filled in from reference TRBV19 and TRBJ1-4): DGGITQSPKYLFRKEGQNVTLSCEQNLNHDAMYWYRQDPGQGLRLIYYSQIVNDFQKGDIAEGYSVSREKKESFPLTVTSAQKNPTAFYLCASNRGGAETNEKLFFGSGTQLSVL.

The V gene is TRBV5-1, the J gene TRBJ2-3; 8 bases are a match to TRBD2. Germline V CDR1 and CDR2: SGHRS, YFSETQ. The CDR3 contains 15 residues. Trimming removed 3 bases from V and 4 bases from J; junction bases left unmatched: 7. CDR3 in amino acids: CASSWGRREADTQYF. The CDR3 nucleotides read TGCGCCAGCAGCTGGGGGAGGCGGGAGGCAGATACGCAGTATTTT.

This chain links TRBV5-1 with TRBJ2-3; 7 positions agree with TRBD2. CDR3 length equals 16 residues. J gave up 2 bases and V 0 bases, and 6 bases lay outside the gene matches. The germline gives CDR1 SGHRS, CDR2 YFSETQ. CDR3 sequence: CASSLVSSGYTDTQYF. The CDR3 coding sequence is TGCGCCAGCAGCTTGGTTTCTAGCGGATACACAGATACGCAGTATTTT.

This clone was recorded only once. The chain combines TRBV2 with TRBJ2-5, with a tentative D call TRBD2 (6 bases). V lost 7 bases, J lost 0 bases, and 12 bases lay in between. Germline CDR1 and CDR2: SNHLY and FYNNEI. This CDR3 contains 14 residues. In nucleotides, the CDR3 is TGTGCCAGCATAGCGGAGGGGTACCAAGAGACCCAGTACTTC. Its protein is CASIAEGYQETQYF.

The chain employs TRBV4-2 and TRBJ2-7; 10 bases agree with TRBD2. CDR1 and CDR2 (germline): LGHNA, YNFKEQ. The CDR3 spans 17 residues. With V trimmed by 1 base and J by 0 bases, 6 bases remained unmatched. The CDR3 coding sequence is TGTGCCAGCAGCCAAGGTGCTGGACTAGCGGCCTCCTACGAGCAGTACTTC. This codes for CASSQGAGLAASYEQYF.

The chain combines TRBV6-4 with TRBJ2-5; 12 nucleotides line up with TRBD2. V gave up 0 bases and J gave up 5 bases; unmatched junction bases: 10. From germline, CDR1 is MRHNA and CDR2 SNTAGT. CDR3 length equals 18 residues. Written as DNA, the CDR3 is TGTGCCAGCAGTGACTCGAGACTAGCGGGAGTCCCGAGGGAGACCCAGTACTTC. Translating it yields CASSDSRLAGVPRETQYF.

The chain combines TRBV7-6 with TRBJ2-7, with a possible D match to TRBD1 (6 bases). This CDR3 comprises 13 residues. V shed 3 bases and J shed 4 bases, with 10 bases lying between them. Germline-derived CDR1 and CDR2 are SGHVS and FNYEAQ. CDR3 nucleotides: TGTGCCAGCAGCTTGGGACAACCTTACGAGCAGTACTTC. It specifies CASSLGQPYEQYF.

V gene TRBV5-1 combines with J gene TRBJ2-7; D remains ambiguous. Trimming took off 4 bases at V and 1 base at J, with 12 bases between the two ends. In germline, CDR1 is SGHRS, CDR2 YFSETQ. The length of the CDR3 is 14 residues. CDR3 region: CASSTDSGSYEQYF. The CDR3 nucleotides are TGCGCCAGCAGCACAGACTCCGGGTCCTACGAGCAGTACTTC.

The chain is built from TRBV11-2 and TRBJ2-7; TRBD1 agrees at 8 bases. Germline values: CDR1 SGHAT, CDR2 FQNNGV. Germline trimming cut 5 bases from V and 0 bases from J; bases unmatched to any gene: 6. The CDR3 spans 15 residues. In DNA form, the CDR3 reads TGTGCCAGCAGCGAGTGGGACAGGAGCTCCTACGAGCAGTACTTC. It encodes CASSEWDRSSYEQYF. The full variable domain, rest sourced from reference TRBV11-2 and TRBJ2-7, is EAGVAQSPRYKIIEKRQSVAFWCNPISGHATLYWYQQILGQGPKLLIQFQNNGVVDDSQLPKDRFSAERLKGVDSTLKIQPAKLEDSAVYLCASSEWDRSSYEQYFGPGTRLTVT.

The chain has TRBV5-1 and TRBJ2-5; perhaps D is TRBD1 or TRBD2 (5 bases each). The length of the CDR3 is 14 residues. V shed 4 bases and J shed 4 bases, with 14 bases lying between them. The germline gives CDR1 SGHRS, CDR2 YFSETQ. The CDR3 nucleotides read TGCGCCAGCAGCCACCGGGGCCCGGGAGAGACCCAGTACTTC. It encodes CASSHRGPGETQYF.

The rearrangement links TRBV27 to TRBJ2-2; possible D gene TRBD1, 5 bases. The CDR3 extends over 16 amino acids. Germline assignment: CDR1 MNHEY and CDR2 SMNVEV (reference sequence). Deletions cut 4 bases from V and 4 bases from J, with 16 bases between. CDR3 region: CASSSLPTATTGELFF. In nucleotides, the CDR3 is TGTGCCAGCAGTTCCCTCCCGACAGCGACCACCGGGGAGCTGTTTTTT.

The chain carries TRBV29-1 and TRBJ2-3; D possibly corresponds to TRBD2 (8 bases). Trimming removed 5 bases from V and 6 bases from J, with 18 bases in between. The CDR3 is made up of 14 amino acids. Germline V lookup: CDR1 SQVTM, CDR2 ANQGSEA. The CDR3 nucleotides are TGCAGCGTTCCCAGGACAGGCGGGGGGGATACGCAGTATTTT. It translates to CSVPRTGGGDTQYF.

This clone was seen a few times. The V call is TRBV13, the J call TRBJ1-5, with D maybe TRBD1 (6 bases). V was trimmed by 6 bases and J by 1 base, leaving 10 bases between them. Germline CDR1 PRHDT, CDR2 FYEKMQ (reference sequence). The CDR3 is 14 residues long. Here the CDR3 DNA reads TGTGCCAGCAGTTCAGGGGTCAGCAATCAGCCCCAGCATTTT. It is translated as CASSSGVSNQPQHF.

The DNA for the CDR3 is TGTGCCAGCAGTTTTTACAATGCCTACGAGCAGTACTTC. This codes for CASSFYNAYEQYF. This chain joins TRBV28 and TRBJ2-7, with D hard to call. V dropped 3 bases and J dropped 2 bases, with 8 bases sitting between them. This CDR3 spans 13 amino acids. Germline V gives CDR1 MDHEN, CDR2 SYDVKM.

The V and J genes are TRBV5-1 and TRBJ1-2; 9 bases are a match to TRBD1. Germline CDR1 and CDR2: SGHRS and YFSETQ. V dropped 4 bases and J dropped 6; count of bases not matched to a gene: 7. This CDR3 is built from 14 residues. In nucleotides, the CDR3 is TGCGCCAGCAGCCCTGGGGACAGGGTCCATGGCTACACCTTC. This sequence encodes CASSPGDRVHGYTF.

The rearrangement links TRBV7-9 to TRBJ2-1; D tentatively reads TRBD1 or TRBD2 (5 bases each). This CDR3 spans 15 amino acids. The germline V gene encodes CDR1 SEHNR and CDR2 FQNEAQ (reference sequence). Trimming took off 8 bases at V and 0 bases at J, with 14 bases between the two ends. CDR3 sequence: CASYGTGSSYNEQFF. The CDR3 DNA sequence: TGTGCCAGCTATGGGACGGGCAGCTCCTACAATGAGCAGTTCTTC.

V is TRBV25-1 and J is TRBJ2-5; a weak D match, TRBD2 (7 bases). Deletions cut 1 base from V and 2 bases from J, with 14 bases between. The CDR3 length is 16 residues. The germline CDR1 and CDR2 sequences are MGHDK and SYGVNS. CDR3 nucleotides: TGTGCCAGCAGTGAATGGACTAGGGGGTTACAAGAGACCCAGTACTTC. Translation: CASSEWTRGLQETQYF.

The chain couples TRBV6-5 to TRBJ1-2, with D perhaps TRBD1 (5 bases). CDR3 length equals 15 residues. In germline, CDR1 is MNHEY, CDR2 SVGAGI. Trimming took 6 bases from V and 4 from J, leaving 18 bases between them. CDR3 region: CASSRRDLGPYGYTF. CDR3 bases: TGTGCCAGCAGCCGACGGGACCTCGGCCCCTATGGCTACACCTTC.

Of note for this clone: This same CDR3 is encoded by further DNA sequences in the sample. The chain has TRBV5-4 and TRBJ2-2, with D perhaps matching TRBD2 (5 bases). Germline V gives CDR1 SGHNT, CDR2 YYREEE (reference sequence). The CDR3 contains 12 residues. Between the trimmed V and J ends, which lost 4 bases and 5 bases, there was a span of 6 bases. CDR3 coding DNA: TGTGCCAGCAGCCCGGGGACCGGGGAGCTGTTTTTT. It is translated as CASSPGTGELFF.

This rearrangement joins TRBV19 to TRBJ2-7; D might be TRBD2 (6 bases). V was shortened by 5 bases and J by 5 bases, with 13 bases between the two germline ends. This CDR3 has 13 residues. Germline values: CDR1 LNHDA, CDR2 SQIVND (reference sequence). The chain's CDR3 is CASSWTSGDEQYF. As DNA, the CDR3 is TGTGCCAGTAGTTGGACCTCGGGGGACGAGCAGTACTTC.

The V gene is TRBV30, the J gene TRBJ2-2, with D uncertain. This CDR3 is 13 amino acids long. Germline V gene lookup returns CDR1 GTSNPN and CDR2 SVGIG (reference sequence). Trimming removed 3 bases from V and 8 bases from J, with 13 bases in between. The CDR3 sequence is CAWSTLGVGELFF. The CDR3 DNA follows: TGTGCCTGGAGCACCCTTGGAGTGGGGGAGCTGTTTTTT.

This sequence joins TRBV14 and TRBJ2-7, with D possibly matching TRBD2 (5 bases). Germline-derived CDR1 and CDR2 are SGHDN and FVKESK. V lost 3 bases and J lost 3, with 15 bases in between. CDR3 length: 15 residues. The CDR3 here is CASSHTLAGVYEQYF. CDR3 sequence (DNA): TGTGCCAGCAGCCATACCCTAGCAGGAGTCTACGAGCAGTACTTC.

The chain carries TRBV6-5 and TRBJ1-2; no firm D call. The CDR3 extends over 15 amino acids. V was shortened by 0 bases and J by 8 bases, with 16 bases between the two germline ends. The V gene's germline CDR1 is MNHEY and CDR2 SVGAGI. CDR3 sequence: CASSYSTFGYSGYTF. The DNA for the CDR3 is TGTGCCAGCAGTTACTCGACGTTTGGCTATAGCGGCTACACCTTC.

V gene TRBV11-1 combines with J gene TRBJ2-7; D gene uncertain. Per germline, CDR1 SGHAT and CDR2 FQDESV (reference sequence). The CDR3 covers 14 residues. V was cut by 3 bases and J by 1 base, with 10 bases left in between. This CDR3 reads CASSFGPESYEQYF. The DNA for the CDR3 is TGTGCCAGCAGCTTTGGACCAGAATCCTACGAGCAGTACTTC.

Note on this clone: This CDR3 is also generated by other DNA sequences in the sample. CDR3 in amino acids: CASSQVSAYEQYF. DNA of the CDR3: TGCGCCAGCAGCCAAGTTTCGGCCTACGAGCAGTACTTC. The rearrangement uses TRBV4-1 and TRBJ2-7; D call uncertain. CDR1 and CDR2 (germline): MGHRA, YSYEKL. V lost 1 base, J lost 2 bases, and 6 bases lay in between. This CDR3 region has 13 residues.